This T cell receptor beta chain was captured by sequencing in a study of shared clonotypes between healthy human individuals. Across the whole study: Aged 18 to 49, the donors were two women and three men. Three plates were used per donor for CD4 naive, three for CD4 memory, two for CD8 naive and one for CD8 memory. Findings of the study overall: The sharing of roughly 5% of naive CD4 clonotypes was seen across several donors.

Libraries were prepared by immunoSEQ multiplex PCR; TCRdb keeps only in-frame clonotypes and omits some of them. There are more than 2,000,000 clones in the sample; approximately 94% occur only once, and 0.11% to 0.15% lies in the top ten. To note about this clone: Its antigen is not known.

The CDR3 consists of 17 residues. The V gene's germline CDR1 is LGHNT and CDR2 FRNRAP. V was shortened by 2 bases and J by 4 bases, with 21 bases between the two germline ends. Those who donated were healthy HIV-negative adults, with no recent acute infections or vaccinations reported. The chain joins TRBV12-5 to TRBJ2-7; the D gene is possibly TRBD1 (5 bases). This clonotype originated in a man in his late teens or twenties in good health. Sequencing input: naive CD4+ T cells sorted from blood. The sample's subset: CD45RA+ positively selected. The CDR3 is CASGLSVTAGWTYEQYF. The CDR3 coding sequence is TGTGCTAGTGGTTTGTCAGTTACGGCAGGGTGGACATACGAGCAGTACTTC. The full variable domain, with the rest looked up from reference TRBV12-5 and TRBJ2-7, is DARVTQTPRHKVTEMGQEVTMRCQPILGHNTVFWYRQTMMQGLELLAYFRNRAPLDDSGMPKDRFSAEMPDATLATLKIQPSEPRDSAVYFCASGLSVTAGWTYEQYFGPGTRLTVT.